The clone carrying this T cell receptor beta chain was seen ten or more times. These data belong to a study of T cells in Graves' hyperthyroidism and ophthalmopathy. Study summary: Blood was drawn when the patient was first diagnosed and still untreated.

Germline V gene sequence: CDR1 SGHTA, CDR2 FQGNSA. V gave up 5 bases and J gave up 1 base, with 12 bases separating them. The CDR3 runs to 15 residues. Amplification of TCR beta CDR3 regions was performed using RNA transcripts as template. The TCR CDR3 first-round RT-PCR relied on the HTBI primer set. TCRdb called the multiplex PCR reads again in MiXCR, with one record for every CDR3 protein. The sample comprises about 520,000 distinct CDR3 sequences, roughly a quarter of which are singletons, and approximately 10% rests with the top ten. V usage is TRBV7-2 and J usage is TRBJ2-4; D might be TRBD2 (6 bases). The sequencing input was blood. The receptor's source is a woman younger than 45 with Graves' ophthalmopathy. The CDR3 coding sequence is TGTGCCAGCAGCCCCTCGGAGGGGGCCAAAAACATTCAGTACTTC. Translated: CASSPSEGAKNIQYF.